A single sample is the source of the 28 T cell receptor beta chains below, sequenced in a study of CD8 T cells in Susac syndrome. The RNA input was roughly 0.45 to 1 ug, and it was reverse transcribed with random hexamers. MiXCR, applied by TCRdb to the immunoSEQ multiplex PCR reads, yields one record per CDR3 protein. The sample has about 400,000 distinct CDR3 sequences; 85% to 90% are singletons. The source material was CD8+ T cells from PBMCs. The receptors come from a human donor with multiple sclerosis.

This clonotype has only a few counts. At one of its ends the junction is not consistent with the germline gene, which may arise from a read error. The J gene is TRBJ2-5, the V gene TRBV3-1; 8 bases match TRBD2. Per the germline V gene, CDR1 is LGHDT and CDR2 is YNNKEL (reference sequence). CDR3 length equals 15 residues. The CDR3 nucleotides are TGTGCCAGCAACCAAGCCGGGGGGGCCTCAGAGACCCAGTACTTC. As protein: CASNQAGGASETQYF.

V usage is TRBV11-2 and J usage is TRBJ2-1, with 14 bases identical to TRBD2. J lost 6 bases, V lost 5 bases, and 3 bases had no gene match. Per the germline V gene, CDR1 is SGHAT and CDR2 is FQNNGV. The CDR3 covers 15 residues. The CDR3 sequence: CASSGGTSGSNEQFF. The CDR3 DNA is TGTGCCAGCAGCGGCGGGACTAGCGGGAGCAATGAGCAGTTCTTC.

This chain joins TRBV28 and TRBJ2-1; TRBD2 agrees at 8 bases. Per germline, CDR1 MDHEN and CDR2 SYDVKM. This CDR3 is built from 15 residues. After removal of 2 bases from V and 6 bases from J, the junction contained 6 bases not matched to a gene. CDR3: CASSLIREGLNEQFF. The CDR3 DNA reads as TGTGCCAGCAGTTTAATCCGGGAGGGCCTCAATGAGCAGTTCTTC.

This clonotype is a singleton in its sample. The chain has TRBV20-1 and TRBJ1-3; 8 bases map to TRBD1. This CDR3 comprises 13 residues. In germline, CDR1 is DFQATT, CDR2 SNEGSKA (reference sequence). V gave up 6 bases and J gave up 8 bases; unmatched junction bases: 9. CDR3 sequence reads: CSAVDRVGDTIYF. CDR3 coding DNA: TGCAGTGCCGTGGACAGGGTCGGGGACACCATATATTTT.

The chain employs TRBV15 and TRBJ1-5; D not resolved. Trimming removed 0 bases from V and 6 bases from J, with 6 bases in between. CDR1 is LNHNV, CDR2 YYDKDF, per germline (reference sequence). This CDR3 has 13 residues. This chain's CDR3 is CATSRDDGQPQHF. CDR3 bases: TGTGCCACCAGCAGAGATGACGGTCAGCCCCAGCATTTT.

J is TRBJ2-1 and V is TRBV11-2; D is possibly TRBD2 (5 bases). This CDR3 contains 15 residues. V was shortened by 1 base and J by 6 bases, with 13 bases between the two germline ends. The germline V gene encodes CDR1 SGHAT and CDR2 FQNNGV. CDR3 residues: CASSLGAGTGNEQFF. Written as DNA, the CDR3 is TGTGCCAGCAGCTTAGGGGCGGGTACGGGCAATGAGCAGTTCTTC.

This clonotype was found once. This chain connects TRBV27 to TRBJ2-3; D not resolved. V lost 3 bases and J 3 bases, leaving 10 bases between the germline ends. The CDR3 contains 14 residues. CDR1 is MNHEY and CDR2 is SMNVEV in the germline V gene (reference sequence). The CDR3 spells CASSFLVVTDTQYF. CDR3 sequence (DNA): TGTGCCAGCAGTTTTCTAGTGGTTACAGATACGCAGTATTTT.

The J gene is TRBJ1-1, the V gene TRBV4-1; 10 positions agree with TRBD1. From germline, CDR1 is MGHRA and CDR2 YSYEKL. This CDR3 is built from 15 residues. The J segment lost 3 bases and the V segment lost 0 bases, leaving 1 base of the junction unmatched. In DNA, the CDR3 is TGCGCCAGCAGCCAAGAGGACAGGGGGGACACTGAAGCTTTCTTT. Translating gives CASSQEDRGDTEAFF.

V and J are TRBV2 and TRBJ1-2; D remains unclear. CDR1 is SNHLY and CDR2 is FYNNEI in the germline V gene. This CDR3 contains 14 residues. The V end was cut by 6 bases, the J end by 5 bases, with 16 bases between. The CDR3 reads CASRSAPEVYGYTF. DNA of the CDR3: TGTGCCAGCAGATCGGCACCGGAAGTTTATGGCTACACCTTC.

The rearrangement joins TRBV6-5 to TRBJ2-1, with D unresolved. Germline V gene data show CDR1 as MNHEY and CDR2 as SVGAGI. The CDR3 is made up of 11 amino acids. The V and J ends lost 4 bases and 6 bases respectively, with 4 bases between them. The CDR3, as DNA: TGTGCCAGCAGTTCCATCAATGAGCAGTTCTTC. This sequence encodes CASSSINEQFF.

The gene calls are TRBV11-1 and TRBJ2-2; 7 bases line up with TRBD2. With 5 bases clipped from V and 6 bases from J, the junction kept 9 bases outside the gene matches. Germline V lookup: CDR1 SGHAT, CDR2 FQDESV (reference sequence). This CDR3 is built from 15 residues. The DNA of the CDR3 is TGTGCCAGCAGCGGCCCGGGACTAATTTCCGGGGAGCTGTTTTTT. Translated: CASSGPGLISGELFF.

This clonotype was seen just once. The chain employs TRBV7-9 and TRBJ1-2; 7 bases agree with TRBD1. In germline, CDR1 is SEHNR, CDR2 FQNEAQ (reference sequence). The length of the CDR3 is 14 residues. V was clipped by 4 bases and J by 1 base; unmatched bases: 3. CDR3: CASSSTGNNYGYTF. Here the CDR3 DNA reads TGTGCCAGCAGCTCGACAGGGAATAACTATGGCTACACCTTC.

V is TRBV3-1 and J is TRBJ2-5; the D is unclear. The CDR3 is 18 amino acids. V lost 5 bases and J 4 bases, leaving 26 bases between the germline ends. Germline V gene data show CDR1 as LGHDT and CDR2 as YNNKEL (reference sequence). The CDR3 nucleotides are TGTGCCAGCAGCTCCTTCCGCTCGAGCTGGGTAGGGCTAGAGACCCAGTACTTC. Its protein is CASSSFRSSWVGLETQYF.

This clonotype was counted once. This chain uses TRBV12-3 or TRBV12-4 with TRBJ2-5; D not resolved. The V end was cut by 6 bases, the J end by 4 bases, with 12 bases between. CDR3 length: 13 amino acids. The CDR3 DNA is TGTGCCAGCAGCCACAACTTTGTAGAGACCCAGTACTTC. This encodes CASSHNFVETQYF.

The chain links TRBV28 to TRBJ1-1, with 8 bases identical to TRBD1. There are 16 residues in the CDR3. In germline, CDR1 is MDHEN, CDR2 SYDVKM. The ends lost 5 bases at V and 2 bases at J; junction bases unmatched: 10. CDR3 loop: CASSTLRTGKNTEAFF. The CDR3 bases are TGTGCCAGCAGTACCCTCCGGACAGGGAAAAACACTGAAGCTTTCTTT. The full variable domain, completed using reference TRBV28 and TRBJ1-1, is DVKVTQSSRYLVKRTGEKVFLECVQDMDHENMFWYRQDPGLGLRLIYFSYDVKMKEKGDIPEGYSVSREKKERFSLILESASTNQTSMYLCASSTLRTGKNTEAFFGQGTRLTVV.

This chain connects TRBV20-1 to TRBJ2-3; TRBD2 matches at 7 bases. V gave up 0 bases and J gave up 4 bases; unmatched junction bases: 7. Per the germline V gene, CDR1 is DFQATT and CDR2 is SNEGSKA (reference sequence). The CDR3 runs 15 residues. The CDR3 DNA reads TGCAGTGCTAGAGATTGGCTAGCGGTGGCAGATACGCAGTATTTT. Its protein product is CSARDWLAVADTQYF.

The chain joins TRBV6-1 to TRBJ1-1; TRBD1 is a possible D gene (6 bases). Germline lookup yields CDR1 MNHNS and CDR2 SASEGT. This CDR3 has 15 residues. V lost 0 bases, J lost 0 bases, and 8 bases lay in between. The CDR3 region is CASSEAGTMNTEAFF. The CDR3, as DNA: TGTGCCAGCAGTGAAGCCGGGACAATGAACACTGAAGCTTTCTTT.

The J gene is TRBJ2-7, the V gene TRBV6-2 or TRBV6-3; D unclear. From germline, CDR1 is MNHEY and CDR2 SVGEGT. CDR3 length: 14 amino acids. The V end was cut by 7 bases, the J end by 3 bases, with 16 bases between. The CDR3 sequence is CASTQSGNLYEQYF. The CDR3 DNA reads as TGTGCCAGCACGCAATCAGGCAATCTCTACGAGCAGTACTTC.

This clonotype was seen more than once but under ten times. This chain uses TRBV6-5 with TRBJ2-7, with D possibly being TRBD1 (6 bases). The CDR3 runs to 14 residues. V shed 7 bases and J shed 1 base, with 14 bases lying between them. Germline CDR1 reads MNHEY; CDR2 reads SVGAGI. The CDR3 reads CASNPLGTSYEQYF. DNA of the CDR3: TGTGCCAGCAATCCCCTGGGGACATCCTACGAGCAGTACTTC.

This chain connects TRBV27 to TRBJ1-3, with D maybe TRBD1 (6 bases). The CDR3 is 15 residues long. Between the trimmed V and J ends, which lost 3 bases and 3 bases, there was a span of 12 bases. CDR1 is MNHEY and CDR2 is SMNVEV in the germline V gene (reference sequence). CDR3 region: CASSLGGAGGNTIYF. CDR3 nucleotide sequence: TGTGCCAGCAGTTTGGGGGGCGCGGGTGGAAACACCATATATTTT.

The CDR3 is CASSQDSTGKSYGYTF. The CDR3 nucleotides read TGCGCCAGCAGCCAAGATTCGACAGGGAAGAGCTATGGCTACACCTTC. The chain recombines TRBV4-1 with TRBJ1-2, with 7 bases aligning to TRBD1. CDR1 MGHRA and CDR2 YSYEKL come from the germline V gene. The CDR3 contains 16 residues. The junction had 8 bases not matched to a gene; V was cut back by 0 bases and J by 4 bases.

The chain couples TRBV4-1 to TRBJ2-6, with D unresolved. V dropped 1 base and J dropped 3 bases, with 4 bases sitting between them. The germline V gene encodes CDR1 MGHRA and CDR2 YSYEKL. This CDR3 is built from 14 residues. In DNA form, the CDR3 reads TGCGCCAGCAGCCAAGTCAGTGGGGCCAACGTCCTGACTTTC. It translates to CASSQVSGANVLTF.

The rearrangement joins TRBV6-2 or TRBV6-3 to TRBJ2-7, with unresolved D. Germline CDR1 and CDR2: MNHEY and SVGEGT. V was shortened by 2 bases and J by 3 bases, with 11 bases between the two germline ends. The CDR3 is made up of 14 amino acids. The CDR3 sequence: CASSYPRGLYEQYF. The DNA for the CDR3 is TGTGCCAGCAGTTACCCGCGAGGCCTCTACGAGCAGTACTTC.

The chain combines TRBV11-2 with TRBJ2-2; D is undetermined. The CDR3 has 13 residues. The V gene lost 5 bases and the J gene lost 6 bases, with 10 bases spanning the gap. Germline CDR1 reads SGHAT; CDR2 reads FQNNGV. CDR3 sequence: CASSPPVSGELFF. The CDR3 DNA reads TGTGCCAGCAGCCCCCCGGTATCCGGGGAGCTGTTTTTT.

This clonotype has just one count. The V gene is TRBV7-9, the J gene TRBJ2-2; TRBD1 matches at 7 bases. The CDR3 consists of 14 residues. The ends lost 1 base at V and 4 bases at J; junction bases unmatched: 0. Germline CDR1 SEHNR, CDR2 FQNEAQ (reference sequence). CDR3 residues: CASSLEGATGELFF. The DNA for the CDR3 is TGTGCCAGCAGCTTAGAGGGGGCCACCGGGGAGCTGTTTTTT. The complete variable domain, with remaining parts taken from reference TRBV7-9 and TRBJ2-2, reads DTGVSQNPRHKITKRGQNVTFRCDPISEHNRLYWYRQTLGQGPEFLTYFQNEAQLEKSRLLSDRFSAERPKGSFSTLEIQRTEQGDSAMYLCASSLEGATGELFFGEGSRLTVL.

J is TRBJ1-1 and V is TRBV29-1; D ambiguous. This CDR3 has 12 residues. CDR1 and CDR2 (germline): SQVTM, ANQGSEA. V dropped 7 bases and J dropped 0 bases, with 9 bases sitting between them. CDR3 protein: CSGKKMNTEAFF. The CDR3 region has the DNA TGCAGCGGAAAAAAAATGAACACTGAAGCTTTCTTT.

The V gene is TRBV25-1, the J gene TRBJ1-1; 12 bases line up with TRBD1. Germline CDR1 and CDR2: MGHDK and SYGVNS. J was trimmed by 5 bases and V by 6 bases; bases with no gene match: 7. There are 15 residues in the CDR3. In DNA form, the CDR3 reads TGTGCCAGCAGCGATCCGGGACAGGGGGCAACTGAAGCTTTCTTT. Translated, it gives CASSDPGQGATEAFF.

The CDR3 spells CASSRTESSYNEQFF. CDR3 coding DNA: TGCGCCAGCAGCCGTACTGAATCTTCCTACAATGAGCAGTTCTTC. The genes are TRBV5-1 and TRBJ2-1; unclear D gene. The germline V gene has CDR1 SGHRS and CDR2 YFSETQ. The germline V and J ends were trimmed by 4 bases and 1 base, with 12 bases remaining between them. The CDR3 extends over 15 amino acids.